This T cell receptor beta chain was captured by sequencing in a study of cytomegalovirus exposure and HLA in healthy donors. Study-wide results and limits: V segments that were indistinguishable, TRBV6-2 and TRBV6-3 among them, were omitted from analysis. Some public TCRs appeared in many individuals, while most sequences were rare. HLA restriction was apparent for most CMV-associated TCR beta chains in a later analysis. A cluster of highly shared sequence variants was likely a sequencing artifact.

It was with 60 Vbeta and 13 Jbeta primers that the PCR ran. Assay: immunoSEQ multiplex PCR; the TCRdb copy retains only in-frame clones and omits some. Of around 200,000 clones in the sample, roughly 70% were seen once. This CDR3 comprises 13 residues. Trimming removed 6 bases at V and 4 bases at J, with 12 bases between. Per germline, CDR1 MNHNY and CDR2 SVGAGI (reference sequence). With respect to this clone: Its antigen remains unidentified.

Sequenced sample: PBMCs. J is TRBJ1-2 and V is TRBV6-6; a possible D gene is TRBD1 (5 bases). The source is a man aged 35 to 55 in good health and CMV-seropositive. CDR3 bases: TGTGCCAGCAGAATAGACAGCCTCTATGGCTACACCTTC. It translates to CASRIDSLYGYTF.